The entry below gives a single T cell receptor (beta chain) sequence along with its context. This record belongs to a study of blood T cell repertoires in COVID-19. Study-wide context: The samples span acute and convalescent COVID-19 from the United States, Italy and Spain.

The CDR3 runs 15 residues. Deletions cut 0 bases from V and 0 bases from J, with 8 bases between. Germline CDR1 reads LNHDA; CDR2 reads SQIVND (reference sequence). The table came from immunoSEQ multiplex PCR; TCRdb's copy has only in-frame clones and leaves some out. The data show roughly 150,000 clones, roughly four fifths seen once. V usage is TRBV19 and J usage is TRBJ1-1; tentative D call: TRBD1 (6 bases). The sample was peripheral blood. The TCR originated in a human donor in a cohort sampled during active COVID-19. DNA of the CDR3: TGTGCCAGTAGTATAGATTCAGGGGTGAACACTGAAGCTTTCTTT. Translation: CASSIDSGVNTEAFF.